One sample yielded the 32 T cell receptor beta chains listed below, sequenced in a study of Ad26.COV2.S vaccination and SARS-CoV-2 variants. Treatment meaning: some 20 received Ad26.COV2.S at low or high dose, single or two shots; a few received placebo; per-sample allocation not given. Sample collection was performed on day 63 after the first vaccine or placebo injection. The protocol was immunoSEQ multiplex PCR, while the TCRdb copy is restricted to in-frame clones and leaves out a portion. The sample has 430,000 or so clones, approximately 92% seen once. This specimen consisted of peripheral blood, obtained in a trial of Ad26.COV2.S vaccine versus placebo. All receptors come from a person aged 18-60 years who received the Ad26.COV2.S COVID-19 vaccine or a placebo.

As concerns this clone: Because the CDR3's place on the DNA is in doubt, the DNA is left out and the CDR3 is given as listed by TCRdb. The chain has TRBV28 and TRBJ1-2. CDR1 is MDHEN, CDR2 SYDVKM, per germline. A total of 14 residues make up the CDR3, ends included. CDR3 loop: CASSSSPPLYGYTF.

This chain uses TRBV5-4 with TRBJ2-1; 10 bases map to TRBD1. Germline V gene lookup returns CDR1 SGHNT and CDR2 YYREEE (reference sequence). The CDR3 length is 14 residues. V lost 5 bases and J lost 6; bases outside the gene matches: 5. CDR3 nucleotides: TGTGCCAGCAGTCCGGGACAGGGGCTCAATGAGCAGTTCTTC. The encoded protein is CASSPGQGLNEQFF. Based on the CDR3 plus reference TRBV5-4 and TRBJ2-1, the full variable domain is ETGVTQSPTHLIKTRGQQVTLRCSSQSGHNTVSWYQQALGQGPQFIFQYYREEENGRGNFPPRFSGLQFPNYSSELNVNALELDDSALYLCASSPGQGLNEQFFGPGTRLTVL.

The chain combines TRBV9 with TRBJ2-1, with D perhaps matching TRBD1 (6 bases). The CDR3 loop spans 19 amino acids. The V end was cut by 3 bases, the J end by 6 bases, with 28 bases between. Germline V gene sequence: CDR1 SGDLS, CDR2 YYNGEE. CDR3 sequence: CASSAKDWALGAPPNEQFF. The CDR3 DNA follows: TGTGCCAGCAGCGCCAAAGATTGGGCCCTGGGGGCCCCCCCCAATGAGCAGTTCTTC.

This rearrangement joins TRBV27 to TRBJ1-4; a possible D gene is TRBD1 (5 bases). The CDR3 totals 13 residues. Trimming left V 3 bases short and J 7 bases short, with 9 bases between. Germline loops: CDR1 MNHEY, CDR2 SMNVEV (reference sequence). CDR3: CASSFLGGEKLFF. The CDR3 nucleotides read TGTGCCAGCAGTTTTCTGGGGGGTGAAAAACTGTTTTTT.

The chain has TRBV24-1 and TRBJ1-5; D possibly corresponds to TRBD1 (6 bases). The length of the CDR3 is 13 residues. The germline gives CDR1 KGHDR, CDR2 SFDVKD. The V end lost 7 bases, the J end lost 7 bases, and 13 bases lay between the germline ends. In nucleotides, the CDR3 is TGTGCCACCAGACAGGGTCCTCTACAGCCCCAGCATTTT. Its translation is CATRQGPLQPQHF.

The chain combines TRBV28 with TRBJ2-1; unclear D gene. The length of the CDR3 is 15 residues. CDR1 is MDHEN and CDR2 is SYDVKM in the germline V gene. V was trimmed by 5 bases and J by 7 bases, leaving 18 bases between them. The CDR3 DNA reads as TGTGCCAGCAGTGGACCGGGCTCCGACGCAAATGAGCAGTTCTTC. It translates to CASSGPGSDANEQFF.

This clone was counted only a few times. The chain couples TRBV5-4 to TRBJ2-3, with D perhaps matching TRBD1 or TRBD2 (6 bases each). With 4 bases removed from V and 6 bases from J, the gap between germline ends came to 21 bases. The germline gives CDR1 SGHNT, CDR2 YYREEE (reference sequence). The CDR3 covers 16 residues. The CDR3 is CASSPAVQPGADTQYF. CDR3 DNA sequence: TGTGCCAGCAGCCCCGCCGTCCAGCCGGGGGCGGATACGCAGTATTTT.

In this sample, this clone turned up a few times. The genes are TRBV4-2 and TRBJ1-2, with 9 bases that match TRBD1. The germline gives CDR1 LGHNA, CDR2 YNFKEQ. V trimming: 0 bases; J trimming: 5 bases; junction bases outside the gene matches: 4. CDR3 length: 15 amino acids. CDR3 bases: TGTGCCAGCAGCCAAGAGGGGGGACAGGGTTATGGCTACACCTTC. The encoded protein is CASSQEGGQGYGYTF.

The chain carries TRBV9 and TRBJ2-3, with 9 bases aligning to TRBD2. Germline V lookup: CDR1 SGDLS, CDR2 YYNGEE. The V segment lost 2 bases and the J segment 2 bases; nucleotides outside the gene matches: 3. The length of the CDR3 is 15 residues. The DNA of the CDR3 is TGTGCCAGCAGCGTCGCGGGAGGGGACACAGATACGCAGTATTTT. Amino acid sequence: CASSVAGGDTDTQYF. The entire variable domain, with the rest obtained from reference TRBV9 and TRBJ2-3, is as follows: DSGVTQTPKHLITATGQRVTLRCSPRSGDLSVYWYQQSLDQGLQFLIQYYNGEERAKGNILERFSAQQFPDLHSELNLSSLELGDSALYFCASSVAGGDTDTQYFGPGTRLTVL.

The chain links TRBV12-3 or TRBV12-4 to TRBJ2-1; the D is unclear. This CDR3 has 13 residues. Deletions cut 4 bases from V and 2 bases from J, with 6 bases between. The DNA of the CDR3 is TGTGCCAGCAGTTCCCATACCTACAATGAGCAGTTCTTC. This gives the protein CASSSHTYNEQFF.

The J gene is TRBJ2-3, the V gene TRBV4-3; 10 bases are a match to TRBD2. This CDR3 region has 15 residues. The ends lost 2 bases at V and 6 bases at J; junction bases unmatched: 5. The germline V gene has CDR1 LGHNA and CDR2 YSLEER. CDR3 sequence reads: CASSQRLAGVDTQYF. CDR3 sequence (DNA): TGCGCCAGCAGCCAACGACTAGCGGGTGTGGATACGCAGTATTTT.

The J gene is TRBJ2-1, the V gene TRBV14; no reliable D call. This CDR3 is 11 amino acids long. Trimming removed 1 base from V and 8 bases from J, with 3 bases in between. The germline V gene encodes CDR1 SGHDN and CDR2 FVKESK. The CDR3 here is CASSQVHEQFF. In DNA, the CDR3 is TGTGCCAGCAGCCAAGTTCATGAGCAGTTCTTC.

The rearrangement joins TRBV9 to TRBJ2-1; 8 bases match TRBD2. The CDR3 covers 15 residues. Per germline, CDR1 SGDLS and CDR2 YYNGEE. J gave up 6 bases and V 5 bases, and 10 bases lay outside the gene matches. In DNA, the CDR3 is TGTGCCAGCAGTTTCAGCGGGAGATGGGGCAATGAGCAGTTCTTC. Translating it yields CASSFSGRWGNEQFF. The full variable domain, rest sourced from reference TRBV9 and TRBJ2-1, is DSGVTQTPKHLITATGQRVTLRCSPRSGDLSVYWYQQSLDQGLQFLIQYYNGEERAKGNILERFSAQQFPDLHSELNLSSLELGDSALYFCASSFSGRWGNEQFFGPGTRLTVL.

The chain combines TRBV19 with TRBJ1-2; D gene uncertain. CDR3 length: 11 residues. CDR1 and CDR2 (germline): LNHDA, SQIVND (reference sequence). Trimming took off 6 bases at V and 8 bases at J, with 10 bases between the two ends. The DNA of the CDR3 is TGTGCCAGTAGGGCCACCTACGGCTACACCTTC. This sequence encodes CASRATYGYTF.

This clone showed up just once. V usage is TRBV28 and J usage is TRBJ1-2; D is perhaps TRBD1 (6 bases). Germline V gives CDR1 MDHEN, CDR2 SYDVKM. V shed 2 bases and J shed 6 bases, with 16 bases lying between them. The CDR3 is 15 residues long. The CDR3 protein is CASSLGFRGANGYTF. DNA for the CDR3: TGTGCCAGCAGTTTAGGATTTCGGGGGGCAAATGGCTACACCTTC.

This clone was found a few times. The chain uses TRBV7-9 and TRBJ1-3; D unresolved. V was pared by 2 bases and J by 9 bases, with 17 bases between. The CDR3 is 15 amino acids. Germline lookup yields CDR1 SEHNR and CDR2 FQNEAQ (reference sequence). Here the CDR3 DNA reads TGTGCCAGCAGCTTAATGGGCGTGTCGCGCGGCACCATATATTTT. Amino acid sequence: CASSLMGVSRGTIYF. Full variable domain (remainder filled in from reference TRBV7-9 and TRBJ1-3): DTGVSQNPRHKITKRGQNVTFRCDPISEHNRLYWYRQTLGQGPEFLTYFQNEAQLEKSRLLSDRFSAERPKGSFSTLEIQRTEQGDSAMYLCASSLMGVSRGTIYFGEGSWLTVV.

V and J are TRBV7-8 and TRBJ2-5, with D perhaps assigned TRBD1 or TRBD2 (5 bases each). V lost 1 base and J lost 5, with 11 bases in between. This CDR3 is 14 amino acids long. The germline gives CDR1 SGHVS, CDR2 FQNEAQ. CDR3 residues: CASSLGGARETQYF. Written as DNA, the CDR3 is TGTGCCAGCAGCTTAGGAGGGGCCCGGGAGACCCAGTACTTC.

The V and J genes are TRBV5-1 and TRBJ2-1; 9 bases map to TRBD1. The CDR3 runs 16 residues. In germline, CDR1 is SGHRS, CDR2 YFSETQ. The trim removed 4 bases at V and 2 bases at J, leaving 7 bases unmatched. The CDR3 DNA reads as TGCGCCAGCAGCGAAACGGGACAGGGCACCTACAATGAGCAGTTCTTC. This gives the protein CASSETGQGTYNEQFF.

V and J are TRBV11-3 and TRBJ2-1; D is perhaps TRBD1 or TRBD2 (5 bases each). This CDR3 contains 13 residues. Trimming left V 5 bases short and J 3 bases short, with 8 bases between. From germline, CDR1 is SGHNT and CDR2 YENEEA. CDR3 region: CASSRDVYNEQFF. CDR3 sequence (DNA): TGTGCCAGCAGCCGGGACGTCTACAATGAGCAGTTCTTC.

The J gene is TRBJ1-1, the V gene TRBV19; D not certain. The CDR3 contains 15 residues. V gave up 7 bases and J gave up 0 bases, with 15 bases separating them. CDR1 is LNHDA, CDR2 SQIVND, per germline (reference sequence). This CDR3 reads CASIGRWKVNTEAFF. DNA of the CDR3: TGTGCCAGTATCGGCCGCTGGAAAGTGAACACTGAAGCTTTCTTT.

The genes are TRBV5-5 and TRBJ1-1; D might be TRBD1 (5 bases). Trimming pared 3 bases from V and 4 bases from J, leaving 10 bases between. The germline V gene has CDR1 SGHKS and CDR2 YYEKEE (reference sequence). CDR3 length equals 13 residues. This CDR3 is CASSSTQGTEAFF. Written as DNA, the CDR3 is TGTGCCAGCAGCTCGACCCAGGGCACTGAAGCTTTCTTT.

The rearrangement links TRBV18 to TRBJ1-3; no definite D call. There are 15 residues in the CDR3. Germline CDR1 reads KGHSH; CDR2 reads LQKENI. Trimming took 1 base from V and 2 from J, leaving 9 bases between them. As DNA, the CDR3 is TGTGCCAGCTCACCACGGAGGGTGGCTGGAAACACCATATATTTT. Residues: CASSPRRVAGNTIYF.

The V call is TRBV4-2, the J call TRBJ2-5; D remains unclear. Germline CDR1 and CDR2: LGHNA and YNFKEQ. The CDR3 covers 13 residues. Trimming removed 1 base from V and 5 bases from J, with 8 bases in between. The DNA for the CDR3 is TGTGCCAGCAGCCAAGTTACAGAGGAGACCCAGTACTTC. It codes for CASSQVTEETQYF.

CDR3 loop: CASSKDRSNEKLFF. The CDR3 coding sequence is TGTGCCAGCAGCAAGGACAGATCTAATGAAAAACTGTTTTTT. The chain is built from TRBV7-2 and TRBJ1-4; D possibly corresponds to TRBD1 (6 bases). CDR1 and CDR2 from the germline V gene are SGHTA and FQGNSA. Trimming took off 5 bases at V and 3 bases at J, with 10 bases between the two ends. The CDR3 totals 14 residues.

The chain uses TRBV9 and TRBJ2-3, with TRBD2 identical over 7 bases. The germline gives CDR1 SGDLS, CDR2 YYNGEE. The CDR3 runs 13 residues. With 4 bases clipped from V and 8 bases from J, the junction kept 7 bases outside the gene matches. CDR3: CASSPRERGTQYF. The CDR3, as DNA: TGTGCCAGCAGCCCGCGGGAGCGTGGTACGCAGTATTTT.

The rearrangement links TRBV7-2 to TRBJ1-6, with a tentative D call TRBD1 (5 bases). The CDR3 is 19 residues long. The V end was cut by 7 bases, the J end by 0 bases, with 22 bases between. The germline CDR1 and CDR2 sequences are SGHTA and FQGNSA. The CDR3 DNA is TGTGCCAGCACCTCCCTTAAATGGACCGACAGCTCCTATAATTCACCCCTCCACTTT. Protein sequence: CASTSLKWTDSSYNSPLHF.

The chain joins TRBV20-1 to TRBJ1-5, with 10 bases lining up with TRBD1. CDR1 is DFQATT and CDR2 is SNEGSKA in the germline V gene (reference sequence). CDR3 length: 16 amino acids. V lost 3 bases, J lost 3 bases, and 8 bases stayed unmatched. DNA of the CDR3: TGCAGTGCTAGTGGCGGACAGGGGGTAGACAATCAGCCCCAGCATTTT. Encoded protein: CSASGGQGVDNQPQHF.

The chain has TRBV5-1 and TRBJ1-6, with TRBD1 as a possible D gene (5 bases). This CDR3 region has 14 residues. The germline V gene has CDR1 SGHRS and CDR2 YFSETQ. The V gene lost 0 bases and the J gene lost 8 bases, with 9 bases spanning the gap. CDR3 loop: CASSLGDGYSPLHF. The CDR3 DNA sequence: TGCGCCAGCAGCTTGGGGGACGGATATTCACCCCTCCACTTT.

This clone was seen only once. The V gene is TRBV7-8, the J gene TRBJ2-7; unclear D gene. Trimming removed 4 bases from V and 5 bases from J, with 3 bases in between. CDR3 length: 10 amino acids. The V gene's germline CDR1 is SGHVS and CDR2 FQNEAQ. The CDR3 reads CASSSDEQYF. The CDR3 DNA reads as TGTGCCAGCAGCTCGGACGAGCAGTACTTC.

As to this clone: The sample holds other DNA sequences that translate to the same CDR3. This rearrangement joins TRBV9 to TRBJ1-2; D may be TRBD1 (5 bases). Trimming removed 0 bases at V and 6 bases at J, with 9 bases between. The CDR3 has 13 residues. The germline CDR1 and CDR2 sequences are SGDLS and YYNGEE. The DNA for the CDR3 is TGTGCCAGCAGCGTAGGGCAGGGTCATGGCTACACCTTC. It specifies CASSVGQGHGYTF.

This sequence joins TRBV7-9 and TRBJ2-6; 11 bases agree with TRBD2. The germline gives CDR1 SEHNR, CDR2 FQNEAQ (reference sequence). This CDR3 comprises 17 residues. J lost 2 bases, V lost 3 bases, and 3 bases had no gene match. The CDR3 coding sequence is TGTGCCAGCAGCTTCCTAGCGGGGGGTCCTGGGGCCAACGTCCTGACTTTC. Translated: CASSFLAGGPGANVLTF.

CDR3 protein: CASSTPFRVPRYGYTF. CDR3 nucleotides: TGTGCCAGTAGTACACCCTTTCGGGTCCCACGCTATGGCTACACCTTC. The gene calls are TRBV19 and TRBJ1-2; D ambiguous. Germline values: CDR1 LNHDA, CDR2 SQIVND (reference sequence). V lost 4 bases and J lost 4, with 19 bases in between. The CDR3 has 16 residues.